This record looks at one TCR beta chain sequence and its context. The antigen remains unidentified. Germline assignment: CDR1 MNHNS and CDR2 SASEGT. Deletions cut 4 bases from V and 6 bases from J, with 18 bases between. The CDR3 spans 16 residues. Every donor, a Caucasian adult, lived in Nashville, Tennessee. These data are taken from a study of shared clonotypes between healthy human individuals. Study results and caveats: Despite large depth, rarefaction showed incomplete sorted-subset sequencing. Clonotype sharing levels among donors were expected to vary with sequencing depth.

Sequencing used immunoSEQ multiplex PCR; TCRdb keeps in-frame clones, though not all of them. Here the sample spans about a million clones, roughly 80% being singletons. The chain couples TRBV6-1 to TRBJ2-2; D is possibly TRBD2 (5 bases). The source of this sequence is a man younger than 35 in good health. Some clones in this sample may be carry-over from other donors' samples. The material sequenced was memory CD4+ T cells from PBMCs. Subset indicated: CD45RA-negative fraction. CDR3: CASSGRDQMLPGELFF. For the CDR3, the DNA is TGTGCCAGCAGTGGTCGGGATCAAATGTTGCCCGGGGAGCTGTTTTTT.